The 31 T cell receptor beta chains presented below share a single source sample, sequenced in a study of shared clonotypes between healthy human individuals. The data were produced by immunoSEQ multiplex PCR, yet TCRdb's version contains in-frame clones alone and is incomplete. The sample holds around 2,000,000 clones, roughly 95% seen once. Sequencing was carried out using naive CD4+ T cells sorted from blood. Sample subset: CD45RA+ positively selected. Receptor source: a man between 18 and 35 years old in good health.

The chain links TRBV28 to TRBJ2-7; D gene uncertain. The CDR3 is made up of 12 amino acids. The germline gives CDR1 MDHEN, CDR2 SYDVKM. Trimming pared 3 bases from V and 8 bases from J, leaving 11 bases between. CDR3 residues: CASSFFPGQQYF. The CDR3 region has the DNA TGTGCCAGCAGTTTTTTCCCAGGCCAGCAGTACTTC.

This rearrangement joins TRBV6-5 to TRBJ1-2, with D perhaps matching TRBD1 (5 bases). The germline CDR1 and CDR2 sequences are MNHEY and SVGAGI. This CDR3 is built from 14 residues. Trimming took off 4 bases at V and 6 bases at J, with 15 bases between the two ends. The CDR3 DNA reads TGTGCCAGCAGTTTCGCGGGGGAGATGGATGGCTACACCTTC. It codes for CASSFAGEMDGYTF.

This sequence joins TRBV27 and TRBJ2-7; 11 nucleotides match TRBD2. The CDR3 runs 13 residues. The V and J ends lost 6 bases and 4 bases, in that order; junction bases with no gene match: 2. Germline V gene data show CDR1 as MNHEY and CDR2 as SMNVEV (reference sequence). The CDR3 DNA sequence: TGTGCCAGCAGGGGGACTAGCGGATACGAGCAGTACTTC. It yields the protein CASRGTSGYEQYF.

This chain joins TRBV20-1 and TRBJ2-1, with unresolved D. Germline loops: CDR1 DFQATT, CDR2 SNEGSKA (reference sequence). Trimming removed 5 bases at V and 8 bases at J, with 7 bases between. This CDR3 region has 10 residues. The CDR3 coding sequence is TGCAGTGCTGGCCTTTATGAGCAGTTCTTC. Translation: CSAGLYEQFF.

This chain links TRBV5-1 with TRBJ2-1; TRBD2 aligns across 7 bases. J lost 4 bases, V lost 7 bases, and 8 bases had no gene match. The CDR3 is made up of 14 amino acids. Germline CDR1 is SGHRS and CDR2 is YFSETQ. CDR3 residues: CASASGGSYNEQFF. CDR3 coding DNA: TGCGCCAGCGCTAGCGGAGGGAGTTACAATGAGCAGTTCTTC.

J is TRBJ1-2 and V is TRBV28; no reliable D call. The CDR3 runs 12 residues. Germline CDR1 MDHEN, CDR2 SYDVKM. Trimming cost V 2 bases and J 8 bases, with 9 bases left between them. CDR3 residues: CASSLSVQGYTF. DNA for the CDR3: TGTGCCAGCAGTTTAAGTGTCCAGGGCTACACCTTC.

This clone was found once. The V gene is TRBV25-1, the J gene TRBJ1-5, with TRBD1 as a possible D gene (5 bases). V was cut by 4 bases and J by 3 bases, with 13 bases left in between. The V gene's germline CDR1 is MGHDK and CDR2 SYGVNS. The CDR3 contains 15 residues. In DNA form, the CDR3 reads TGTGCCAGCAGTGGTAGCGGGGGGAACAATCAGCCCCAGCATTTT. Protein sequence: CASSGSGGNNQPQHF.

This chain joins TRBV7-8 and TRBJ2-5; D ambiguous. The assigned J gene may be wrong: the sequence end matches TRBJ2-7 better. CDR1 and CDR2 (germline): SGHVS, FQNEAQ. The CDR3 is 12 amino acids. CDR3 sequence: CASSSFSYEQYF. The CDR3 DNA is TGTGCCAGCAGCTCCTTTTCCTACGAGCAGTACTTC.

The V call is TRBV28, the J call TRBJ1-2, with TRBD1 matching over 9 bases. The V gene end was trimmed by 5 bases and the J gene end by 3 bases; junction bases not matched to a gene: 19. This CDR3 has 19 amino acids. CDR1 and CDR2 (germline): MDHEN, SYDVKM. CDR3 DNA: TGTGCCAGCAGTATACCGACAGGGGGTTGGTCGATGTGGGACTATGGCTACACCTTC. Its protein product is CASSIPTGGWSMWDYGYTF.

The chain carries TRBV30 and TRBJ2-1, with 8 bases aligning to TRBD1. The V and J ends lost 3 bases and 4 bases, in that order; junction bases with no gene match: 5. The CDR3 sequence is 14 residues long. The V gene's germline CDR1 is GTSNPN and CDR2 SVGIG (reference sequence). CDR3 nucleotide sequence: TGTGCCTGGAGCCAGGACAGGGCTTACAATGAGCAGTTCTTC. Protein product: CAWSQDRAYNEQFF.

The CDR3 sequence: CASSVTGFGYTF. The CDR3 DNA reads TGTGCCAGCAGCGTAACAGGGTTTGGCTACACCTTC. The chain links TRBV6-1 to TRBJ1-2, with D perhaps TRBD1 (6 bases). Deletions cut 6 bases from V and 7 bases from J, with 12 bases between. This CDR3 is built from 12 residues. Germline CDR1 is MNHNS and CDR2 is SASEGT.

The chain links TRBV5-1 to TRBJ2-7; a weak D match, TRBD1 (6 bases). From germline, CDR1 is SGHRS and CDR2 YFSETQ. V lost 1 base to trimming and J lost 2 bases, with 10 bases between them. The CDR3 covers 14 residues. The CDR3 bases are TGCGCCAGCAGCTTGTTGGACAGCACCTACGAGCAGTACTTC. It codes for CASSLLDSTYEQYF.

This rearrangement joins TRBV25-1 to TRBJ1-1; 7 bases fit TRBD1. V trimming: 4 bases; J trimming: 3 bases; junction bases outside the gene matches: 5. The germline V gene has CDR1 MGHDK and CDR2 SYGVNS. The CDR3 is 14 amino acids. CDR3 residues: CASSAMTGYTEAFF. CDR3 bases: TGTGCCAGCAGTGCCATGACAGGGTACACTGAAGCTTTCTTT.

This rearrangement joins TRBV5-4 to TRBJ2-1; the D gene is possibly TRBD2 (6 bases). V gave up 4 bases and J gave up 8 bases, with 16 bases separating them. Germline-derived CDR1 and CDR2 are SGHNT and YYREEE (reference sequence). The CDR3 loop spans 14 amino acids. The CDR3 region has the DNA TGTGCCAGCAGCGCGTCACCGGGAGTTGATGAGCAGTTCTTC. Encoded protein: CASSASPGVDEQFF.

The chain uses TRBV11-3 and TRBJ2-5, with 11 bases lining up with TRBD2. CDR1 is SGHNT and CDR2 is YENEEA in the germline V gene. The CDR3 consists of 16 residues. V dropped 4 bases and J dropped 4; count of bases not matched to a gene: 8. The CDR3 sequence is CASSSDSLAGGETQYF. The CDR3 coding sequence is TGTGCCAGCAGCTCCGATTCGCTAGCGGGGGGAGAGACCCAGTACTTC.

Only a few counts were recorded for this clone. The V call is TRBV6-5, the J call TRBJ2-3; maybe TRBD1 (6 bases). The germline V gene encodes CDR1 MNHEY and CDR2 SVGAGI. Trimming left V 4 bases short and J 3 bases short, with 11 bases between. CDR3 length equals 14 residues. The CDR3 bases are TGTGCCAGCAGTTGGTACAGGGAGACAGATACGCAGTATTTT. Protein sequence: CASSWYRETDTQYF.

The chain carries TRBV5-4 and TRBJ2-2; 8 nucleotides align to TRBD1. The CDR3 runs to 14 residues. CDR1 and CDR2 from the germline V gene are SGHNT and YYREEE (reference sequence). The trim removed 5 bases at V and 3 bases at J, leaving 3 bases unmatched. Here the CDR3 DNA reads TGTGCCAGCAGGCAGGGGGCTGACACCGGGGAGCTGTTTTTT. It yields the protein CASRQGADTGELFF.

V gene TRBV5-8 combines with J gene TRBJ2-7; D is unresolved. CDR3 length: 14 amino acids. The V and J ends lost 0 bases and 1 base respectively, with 8 bases between them. CDR1 and CDR2 (germline): SGHTS, YDEGEE. The CDR3 reads CASSLEVGSYEQYF. CDR3 DNA sequence: TGTGCCAGCAGCTTGGAGGTCGGGTCCTACGAGCAGTACTTC.

The rearrangement joins TRBV10-3 to TRBJ2-2, with TRBD1 as a possible D gene (6 bases). V lost 11 bases to trimming and J lost 6 bases, with 16 bases between them. The CDR3 spans 13 residues. The V gene's germline CDR1 is ENHRY and CDR2 SYGVKD. Written as DNA, the CDR3 is TGTGCCGCATCAGGGGTCGGACCCGGGGAGCTGTTTTTT. It is translated as CAASGVGPGELFF.

The V call is TRBV30, the J call TRBJ1-4; the D is unclear. Trimming pared 0 bases from V and 5 bases from J, leaving 10 bases between. The CDR3 runs to 14 residues. The germline CDR1 and CDR2 sequences are GTSNPN and SVGIG (reference sequence). The CDR3 region is CAWSVARPNEKLFF. In DNA, the CDR3 is TGTGCCTGGAGTGTAGCCCGGCCAAATGAAAAACTGTTTTTT.

The chain recombines TRBV23-1 with TRBJ2-2; D unclear. TRBV23-1 is reported as an ORF; its role is uncertain. Trimming removed 0 bases at V and 6 bases at J, with 8 bases between. This CDR3 has 14 amino acids. The CDR3 nucleotides are TGCGCCAGCAGTCAATCTCCCTCGGCCGGGGAGCTGTTTTTT. This sequence encodes CASSQSPSAGELFF.

This chain links TRBV7-6 with TRBJ2-7, with 7 nucleotides matching TRBD1. Unmatched junction bases numbered 4, after V lost 2 bases and J lost 3 bases. Germline lookup yields CDR1 SGHVS and CDR2 FNYEAQ. The CDR3 is 14 amino acids. The CDR3 DNA follows: TGTGCCAGCAGCTTATCGACAGGGTTCTACGAGCAGTACTTC. Residues: CASSLSTGFYEQYF.

The V gene is TRBV7-9, the J gene TRBJ2-1; D is undetermined. The CDR3 runs 14 residues. Trimming left V 2 bases short and J 2 bases short, with 7 bases between. Germline lookup yields CDR1 SEHNR and CDR2 FQNEAQ (reference sequence). The DNA of the CDR3 is TGTGCCAGCAGCTTATCCCCAGCCTACAATGAGCAGTTCTTC. Its protein product is CASSLSPAYNEQFF.

The gene calls are TRBV5-1 and TRBJ2-7; 10 nucleotides align to TRBD2. The CDR3 length is 16 residues. CDR1 and CDR2 (germline): SGHRS, YFSETQ. V gave up 0 bases and J gave up 2 bases; unmatched junction bases: 5. CDR3 nucleotides: TGCGCCAGCAGCTTGGGGGGGCTAGCGGGAGCCTACGAGCAGTACTTC. Residues: CASSLGGLAGAYEQYF.

The rearrangement uses TRBV7-2 and TRBJ2-3, with 7 bases lining up with TRBD2. The junction had 3 bases not matched to a gene; V was cut back by 5 bases and J by 1 base. Germline-derived CDR1 and CDR2 are SGHTA and FQGNSA. This CDR3 contains 14 residues. CDR3 DNA sequence: TGTGCCAGCAGCATCACTAGCGGCACAGATACGCAGTATTTT. Its protein is CASSITSGTDTQYF.

There are a few counts of this clone. The chain employs TRBV6-1 and TRBJ1-4; possible D gene TRBD1, 5 bases. The CDR3 is 15 amino acids. Germline CDR1 and CDR2: MNHNS and SASEGT. V lost 4 bases, J lost 11 bases, and 20 bases lay in between. The CDR3 region has the DNA TGTGCCAGCAGTGGTCAGGGAAAAGGCGAGGAGAAACTGTTTTTT. This translates into CASSGQGKGEEKLFF.

The chain couples TRBV4-1 to TRBJ2-5, with 12 bases aligning to TRBD2. Germline V gives CDR1 MGHRA, CDR2 YSYEKL. The CDR3 contains 17 residues. V gave up 4 bases and J gave up 5 bases; unmatched junction bases: 11. The CDR3 coding sequence is TGCGCCAGCAGCCTAACCCTAGCGGGAGGGCCGGGGGAGACCCAGTACTTC. It codes for CASSLTLAGGPGETQYF.

V and J are TRBV19 and TRBJ2-5; 13 nucleotides match TRBD2. The CDR3 is 16 residues long. Per germline, CDR1 LNHDA and CDR2 SQIVND (reference sequence). V trimming: 9 bases; J trimming: 3 bases; junction bases outside the gene matches: 10. DNA of the CDR3: TGTGCCAGCTACCAACTAGCGGGAGGGTTAGAAGAGACCCAGTACTTC. Translated: CASYQLAGGLEETQYF.

The V gene is TRBV7-9, the J gene TRBJ2-1; 7 bases align to TRBD1. The V gene's germline CDR1 is SEHNR and CDR2 FQNEAQ (reference sequence). The CDR3 extends over 17 amino acids. With 5 bases clipped from V and 0 bases from J, the junction kept 10 bases outside the gene matches. The CDR3 region is CASSPRQGHNSYNEQFF. Here the CDR3 DNA reads TGTGCCAGCAGCCCCAGACAGGGTCACAACTCCTACAATGAGCAGTTCTTC.

In its sample, this clone was seen once. Other DNA sequences in this sample translate to the same CDR3. The chain uses TRBV5-1 and TRBJ2-7; D possibly corresponds to TRBD2 (6 bases). The germline V and J ends were trimmed by 0 bases and 4 bases, with 14 bases remaining between them. Germline CDR1 reads SGHRS; CDR2 reads YFSETQ. The CDR3 sequence is 15 residues long. The CDR3 nucleotides read TGCGCCAGCAGCTTGGGGGGGACTGGAAGTTACGAGCAGTACTTC. Translation: CASSLGGTGSYEQYF.

In the case of this clone: This CDR3 is also generated by other DNA sequences in the sample. V is TRBV6-1 and J is TRBJ2-3; no clear D. The ends were cut back, 5 bases at V and 3 bases at J, with 12 bases in the middle. CDR3 length: 14 amino acids. CDR1 is MNHNS and CDR2 is SASEGT in the germline V gene. The CDR3 reads CASSRSGITDTQYF. Written as DNA, the CDR3 is TGTGCCAGCAGTCGTTCTGGGATTACAGATACGCAGTATTTT.